This T cell receptor (beta chain) was profiled in a study of neurological immune-mediated disorders (dated by TCRdb to the late 2010s). About the full investigation: Peripheral blood TCR-beta repertoires from patients with HTLV-I-associated myelopathy (HAM/TSP), patients with multiple sclerosis, and healthy controls were compared in the study using UMI-based sequencing. Longitudinal samples, technical triplicates and paired sorted CD4+ and CD8+ T-cell subsets, alongside PBMC samples, were included among the 90 to 130 TCR-beta libraries. The cohort included 60 to 75 subjects: approximately 14 with HAM/TSP, about 35 with multiple sclerosis, and about 20 healthy controls. What the research found in general, with its limitations: The highest TCR clonal expansion was observed in HAM/TSP patients, whereas the lowest was observed in MS patients, even when compared with healthy controls. No identical CDR3 amino acid sequences were shared among expanded clones across subjects, suggesting private TCR-beta repertoires in all groups.

cDNA was synthesized by template-switch 5'RACE using a primer carrying a 10-nucleotide random unique molecular identifier by which each TCR transcript was tagged. Each sequencing run produced over 160 million TCR-beta sequences covering 15-18 subjects. Total RNA was extracted with the RNeasy kit. The KAPA Real-time Library Amplification kit was used to amplify TCR-beta VDJ regions with primers targeting the TCR constant region and the 5'RACE anchor. A first PCR added sample indexes and Illumina adaptors, and a second PCR then raised library yield. After Ampure bead purification, the roughly 650 bp TCR product was size-selected on a 2% E-gel SizeSelection system. Library quality was checked on a Bioanalyzer, concentration was measured with Qubit, and libraries were quantified with the Kapa Library Quantification kit before pooling. Libraries were sequenced paired-end 2 x 150 bp on an Illumina HiSeq 2500. To increase sequence diversity, about 24-32% phiX was spiked into each library pool. From the authors' description of their analysis: Quality-filtered reads were processed with the UMI-based MiGEC pipeline, and over 80% of raw TCR sequences were removed by the MiGEC pipeline during error correction. VDJ genes were aligned to IMGT germline references, and clonotypes were defined by unique CDR3 amino acid sequence plus V-J genes. Clonal expansion, Shannon diversity and CDR3 relatedness were evaluated with VDJtools (CalcPairwiseDistances, ClusterSamples), while phylogenetic trees were built in CLCbio workbench. Using coefficient-of-variation modelling across technical triplicates, the study counted a clone as expanded if it had at least 8 unique UMIs. TCRdb cleaned the public reads at Q25 with fastp, built clones with MiXCR and kept in-frame beta chains. Entries that share a CDR3 protein sequence are merged under the most common genes and DNA. The V and J calls here are based on TCRdb, not the publication. This sample comprises 70,000 to 95,000 distinct CDR3 sequences, roughly 17% of them detected only once. 15% of the sample is taken by the ten largest.

There are many counts of this clonotype. Its recognized antigen is unknown. The input lacks base qualities; no much larger clone sits a single base away. From a lookup of the germline V gene (reference sequence), CDR1 and CDR2 are SEHNR and FQNEAQ. Compared with germline, V lacks 5 bases and J lacks 12 bases; bases without a gene match: 22. The CDR3, from cysteine to phenylalanine, totals 17 residues. CDR3 DNA only is kept here, 51 bases in frame from base 1. The healthy controls were volunteers from blood banks in Maryland, USA. Unsorted PBMC libraries were generated from 2 million PBMCs stored in RNAlater at -80 °C until RNA extraction. Peripheral blood was subjected to Ficoll-Hypaque density gradient centrifugation to isolate PBMCs, which were then cryopreserved in liquid nitrogen.

This receptor chain uses TRBV7-9 and TRBJ2-1, and 7 junction bases match TRBD1. The sample comprised PBMCs. This sequence originates from a middle-aged woman in good health. This receptor has the CDR3 CASSPDPGVRYQGVQFF. The nucleotide sequence reads TGTGCCAGCAGCCCTGACCCCGGGGTCCGATATCAGGGGGTGCAGTTCTTC.